This T cell receptor beta chain was found in a study of blood T cell repertoires in COVID-19. Overall study: T cells, B-cell-depleted T cells, or PBMCs provided the cDNA or gDNA that served as material.

V was pared by 0 bases and J by 8 bases, with 10 bases of the junction left unmatched. The CDR3 runs 16 residues. Germline-derived CDR1 and CDR2 are LNHNV and YYDKDF (reference sequence). As processed by the authors: Estimation of nucleated cell counts relied on the amplification of reference gene primers. Produced via immunoSEQ multiplex PCR; TCRdb's table is partial and in-frame only. The DNA was the basis for D and trimming; V, J and clone size are from that table. Of about 380,000 clones detected, 89% appear once; the ten largest clones hold more than 1%. The chain carries TRBV15 and TRBJ2-1, with TRBD1 matching 7 bases. Sequencing used peripheral blood. This clonotype was sampled from a man aged 35 to 55 with acute or convalescent COVID-19. CDR3 protein: CATSRDGEGAADEQFF. In nucleotides, the CDR3 is TGTGCCACCAGCAGAGATGGAGAGGGGGCGGCAGATGAGCAGTTCTTC.